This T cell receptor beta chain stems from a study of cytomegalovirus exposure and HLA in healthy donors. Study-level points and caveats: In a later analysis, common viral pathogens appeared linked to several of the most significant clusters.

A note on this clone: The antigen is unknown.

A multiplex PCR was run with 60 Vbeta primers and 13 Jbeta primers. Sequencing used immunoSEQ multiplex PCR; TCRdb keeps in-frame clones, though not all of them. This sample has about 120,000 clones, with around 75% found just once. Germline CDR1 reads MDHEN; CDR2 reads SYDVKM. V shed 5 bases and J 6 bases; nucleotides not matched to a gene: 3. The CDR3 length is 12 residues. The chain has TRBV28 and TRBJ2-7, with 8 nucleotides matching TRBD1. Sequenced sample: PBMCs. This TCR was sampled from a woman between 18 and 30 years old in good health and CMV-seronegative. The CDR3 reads CASSLTGVEQYF. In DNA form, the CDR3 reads TGTGCCAGCAGTCTGACAGGGGTCGAGCAGTACTTC.